This T cell receptor beta chain was recovered during a study of T cells in Graves' hyperthyroidism and ophthalmopathy. Trimming took 3 bases from V and 3 from J; bases not matched to a gene: 6. Germline loops: CDR1 SGHTA, CDR2 FQGNSA. The CDR3 extends over 17 amino acids. This clonotype was recorded at least ten times. RNA transcripts served as the template for amplifying TCR beta CDR3 regions. Initially, a first-round RT-PCR of the TCR CDR3 employed the HTBI primer set. From the multiplex PCR reads, TCRdb called clonotypes with MiXCR, one entry per CDR3 protein. The sample lists hundreds of thousands of distinct CDR3 sequences, 16% occurring once.

The receptor was derived from a woman in her thirties or forties with Graves' ophthalmopathy. The sample consisted of blood. The chain is built from TRBV7-2 and TRBJ2-1; TRBD2 aligns across 12 bases. The CDR3 region has the DNA TGTGCCAGCAGCTTTAGACTAGCGGGAGTCTTCTACAATGAGCAGTTCTTC. Its protein is CASSFRLAGVFYNEQFF.